This T cell receptor (beta chain) was sequenced during a study of T cell responses to AZD1222 COVID-19 vaccine. The study, taken as a whole, reports: Spike-spanning, vaccine-associated CD4 TCRs were dominant at 160-218 and 743-854.

V shed 5 bases, J shed 2 bases, and the junction held 2 bases outside the gene matches. This CDR3 comprises 14 residues. CDR1 is KGHSH and CDR2 is LQKENI in the germline V gene. A word on this clone: The antigen is not known.

The table came from immunoSEQ multiplex PCR; TCRdb's copy has only in-frame clones and leaves some out. The sample holds over 150,000 clones; roughly nine tenths are singletons and the top ten take under 4%. Sequences were derived from peripheral blood, sampled 28 days after the second AZD1222 dose. The source of this sequence is an adult who received the AZD1222 COVID-19 vaccine. V usage is TRBV18 and J usage is TRBJ2-5; 10 bases match TRBD1. CDR3 region: CASSSGQGQETQYF. The CDR3 bases are TGTGCCAGCTCATCGGGACAGGGGCAAGAGACCCAGTACTTC. The full variable domain, with the rest looked up from reference TRBV18 and TRBJ2-5, is NAGVMQNPRHLVRRRGQEARLRCSPMKGHSHVYWYRQLPEEGLKFMVYLQKENIIDESGMPKERFSAEFPKEGPSILRIQQVVRGDSAAYFCASSSGQGQETQYFGPGTRLLVL.